Sequencing of this T cell receptor (beta chain) was carried out in a study of blood T cell repertoires in COVID-19. This CDR3 contains 13 residues. J lost 6 bases, V lost 7 bases, and 8 bases had no gene match. From germline, CDR1 is MNHEY and CDR2 SVGAGI. In the original workflow: Estimation of nucleated cell counts was performed using reference gene primer amplification. TCRdb keeps only in-frame clones here, not all; method: immunoSEQ multiplex PCR. D and trimming come from the DNA, and the V and J calls and clone size come from that table. The sample has under 250,000 clones, 70% to 90% seen once.

The clonotype originates from a woman in her 70s with active or convalescent COVID-19. Sequencing input: peripheral blood. V gene TRBV6-5 combines with J gene TRBJ2-7; 8 nucleotides align to TRBD2. The CDR3 sequence is CASKRREEGEQYF. In nucleotides, the CDR3 is TGTGCCAGCAAAAGGCGGGAGGAGGGCGAGCAGTACTTC.